This is a list of T cell receptor beta chains from one sample in a study of cytomegalovirus exposure and HLA in healthy donors. The assay was immunoSEQ multiplex PCR, and TCRdb's table has in-frame clones only and misses some. The profile shows some 38,000 clones, around 50% of them singletons. The sample consisted of PBMCs. Every receptor here comes from a woman aged 40 to 49 in good health and CMV-seropositive. The CDR3 runs from the conserved cysteine through the conserved F or W. A D gene is named only where the DNA matches it firmly. Clone size appears in some rows only: once, few, many, or a class for an expanded clone.

d_call j_call clone_size v_call cdr3_nt cdr3_aa
TRBD2 TRBJ2-1 NA TRBV11-2 TGTGCCAGCAGCACGAGGACTAGCGGGGGCAATGAGCAGTTCTTC CASSTRTSGGNEQFF
TRBD2 TRBJ2-2 NA TRBV6-1 TGTGCCAGCAGTGAATGGGGCGGGGGGGAAGTTTCCGGGGAGCTGTTTTTT CASSEWGGGEVSGELFF
NA TRBJ1-1 NA TRBV5-4 TGTGCCAGCAGATTGGACTGGTCGACAGAGAACACTGAAGCTTTCTTT CASRLDWSTENTEAFF
NA TRBJ2-2 NA TRBV19 TGTGCCAGTAGTCACCCTGGTAGTGGGGAGCTGTTTTTT CASSHPGSGELFF
TRBD2 TRBJ2-1 few TRBV5-1 TGCGCCAGCAGCTTAGCGACTAGCGGGGGGGGCTACCATCTGTTCTTC CASSLATSGGGYHLFF
TRBD1 TRBJ2-2 once TRBV6-6 TGTGCCAGCAGTTACGACTCGGACAGGACCGGGGAGCTGTTTTTT CASSYDSDRTGELFF
TRBD1 TRBJ2-7 few TRBV28 TGTGCCAGCAGGGGAGGGACAGGGTGGTACGAGCAGTACTTC CASRGGTGWYEQYF
NA TRBJ2-7 NA TRBV5-1 TGCGCCAGCAGCCCGGGTCGCGCCGCGGGAGAGCAGTACTTC CASSPGRAAGEQYF
NA TRBJ1-3 few TRBV5-4 TGTGCCAGCAGCTTCTCAACAGCAGCCGGAAACACCATATATTTT CASSFSTAAGNTIYF
NA TRBJ2-5 many TRBV11-3 TGTGCCAGCAGCTTAGGGACTACCGAGACCCAGTACTTC CASSLGTTETQYF
TRBD2 TRBJ2-6 NA TRBV7-7 TGTGCTAGCAGCTTGGGAGGGACTGGGGCCAACGTCCTGACTTTC CASSLGGTGANVLTF
TRBD2 TRBJ2-3 few TRBV7-3 TGTGCCAGCAGCCGAGACAGCGGGGTCCCCCCAGATACGCAGTATTTT CASSRDSGVPPDTQYF
NA TRBJ1-1 few TRBV7-9 TGTGCCAGCAGCTCCCAACGACCGGGGGGAGCTTTCTTT CASSSQRPGGAFF
TRBD2 TRBJ2-5 NA TRBV2 TGTGCCAGCAGTCCGGGACTAGGGGAGACCCAGTACTTC CASSPGLGETQYF
NA TRBJ2-2 NA TRBV11-2 TGTGCCAGCAGCTTAGGCGGAGGCCTGAACACCGGGGAGCTGTTTTTT CASSLGGGLNTGELFF
TRBD1 TRBJ1-2 few TRBV7-2 TGTGCCAGCAGCAATCCGGGACAGGGGGAGGCTAACTATGGCTACACCTTC CASSNPGQGEANYGYTF
NA TRBJ1-6 NA TRBV30 TGTGCCTGGACACCCGGGTCCTATAATTCACCCCTCCACTTT CAWTPGSYNSPLHF
NA TRBJ2-2 NA TRBV5-1 TGCGCCAGCAGCTTACGTCCGGGGTTCGCCGGGGAGCTGTTTTTT CASSLRPGFAGELFF
NA TRBJ2-7 NA TRBV2 TGTGCCAGCAGTGAACACGGGACTCCCTACGAGCAGTACTTC CASSEHGTPYEQYF
NA TRBJ1-2 NA TRBV27 TGTGCCAGCAGTTTATCGGGGCGCGGTAACTATGGCTACACCTTC CASSLSGRGNYGYTF
NA TRBJ2-5 NA TRBV6-5 TGTGCCACCAGTCCGTTTGGCACAGGAGAGACCCAGTACTTC CATSPFGTGETQYF
NA TRBJ2-2 NA TRBV4-2 TGTGCCAGCAGCCAAAACCGAATCTCAGGCACCGGGGAGCTGTTTTTT CASSQNRISGTGELFF
TRBD1 TRBJ2-2 NA TRBV2 TGTGCCAGCAGACCGCTACTAGCACAGGGGGCGGTTGACACCGGGGAGCTGTTTTTT CASRPLLAQGAVDTGELFF
TRBD1 TRBJ1-5 few TRBV28 TGTGCCAGCAGCCGAAGGGGGACAGCTAAACAGCCCCAGCATTTT CASSRRGTAKQPQHF
TRBD1 TRBJ2-7 NA TRBV18 TGTGCCAGCTCATTTCCCGGACAGGGGTTCACCTACGAGCAGTACTTC CASSFPGQGFTYEQYF
TRBD1 TRBJ1-3 few TRBV4-1 TGCGCCAGCAGCCAAGAGGGACAGGGAAGAAACACCATATATTTT CASSQEGQGRNTIYF
NA TRBJ1-2 NA TRBV18 TGTGCCAGCTCACCGTTAGTCCAGCCAGAGGATGGCTACACCTTC CASSPLVQPEDGYTF
TRBD1 TRBJ1-5 NA TRBV5-1 TGCGCCAGCAGCTTGTACACAGGGGATAATCAGCCCCAGCATTTT CASSLYTGDNQPQHF
NA TRBJ2-1 NA TRBV6-5 TGTGCCAGCAGTTACTCACTCGCGAATTCGTACAATGAGCAGTTCTTC CASSYSLANSYNEQFF
NA TRBJ2-5 few TRBV25-1 TGTGCCAGCAGTGAATCTTCTACCCAGGGGTACCAAGAGACCCAGTACTTC CASSESSTQGYQETQYF
NA TRBJ2-7 NA TRBV4-2 TGTGCCAGCAGCCAAGAGGAGGCTAGTGCCCCCTACGAGCAGTACTTC CASSQEEASAPYEQYF
NA TRBJ2-1 NA TRBV18 TGTGCCAGCTCCCAGGGCCAATACAATGAGCAGTTCTTC CASSQGQYNEQFF
TRBD1 TRBJ2-5 NA TRBV27 TGTGCCAGCAGTACAGGGACAGGGGGAGTGGAGACCCAGTACTTC CASSTGTGGVETQYF
NA TRBJ1-5 few TRBV5-6 TGTGCCAGCAGCTTGTTGGCGGGGTTGCAGCCCCAGCATTTT CASSLLAGLQPQHF
NA TRBJ2-5 few TRBV2 TGTGCCAGCAGTGGGAGGGGCCAAGAGACCCAGTACTTC CASSGRGQETQYF
TRBD1 TRBJ1-2 NA TRBV7-9 TGTGCCAGCAGCTTCCTCGGGACAGCTATGGGGGGCTACACCTTC CASSFLGTAMGGYTF
NA TRBJ2-3 NA TRBV7-9 TGTGCCAGCAGCCCTCAGGGGAGCACAGATACGCAGTATTTT CASSPQGSTDTQYF
TRBD1 TRBJ1-3 NA TRBV7-7 TGTGCTAGCAGCCCGACAGGGGGAAACACCATATATTTT CASSPTGGNTIYF
NA TRBJ2-7 NA TRBV6-6 TGTGCCAGCACCCACCTTAGGGGGTCGGCCTACGAGCAGTACTTC CASTHLRGSAYEQYF
NA TRBJ1-3 NA TRBV6-5 TGTGCCAGCAGTTACTCGAGGGATGGAAACACCATATATTTT CASSYSRDGNTIYF
TRBD2 TRBJ2-2 NA TRBV10-3 TGTGCCATCAGTTCCTCGGGGGGTACCGGGGAGCTGTTTTTT CAISSSGGTGELFF
NA TRBJ1-4 NA TRBV6-5 TGTGCCAGCAGGACGCAGGGAGGTCTTGAAAAACTGTTTTTT CASRTQGGLEKLFF
TRBD1 TRBJ1-6 few TRBV5-1 TGCGCCAGCAGCCTGGAGGGACAGGGAAATTCACCCCTCCACTTT CASSLEGQGNSPLHF
TRBD1 TRBJ1-1 few TRBV6-1 TGTGCCAGCAGTGAAGAGGCAGGGGGAGCGTGGACTGAAGCTTTCTTT CASSEEAGGAWTEAFF
TRBD1 TRBJ2-7 NA TRBV5-1 TGCGCCAGCAGCATGGGACAGGTCGCAGATGGGCAGTACTTC CASSMGQVADGQYF
NA TRBJ1-2 NA TRBV11-2 TGTGCCAGCAGCTTACTGGGAGCTTGGATGGGCTACACCTTC CASSLLGAWMGYTF
TRBD1 TRBJ1-5 NA TRBV5-1 TGCGCCAGCAGCTTGGAGCCAGGGGGCAGCAATCAGCCCCAGCATTTT CASSLEPGGSNQPQHF
TRBD1 TRBJ1-5 NA TRBV4-1 TGCGCCAGCAGCCCGAGGGGACAGCCTAGCAATCAGCCCCAGCATTTT CASSPRGQPSNQPQHF
NA TRBJ2-2 NA TRBV6-6 TGTGCCAGCAGTTACTCACGGGCGAACACCGGGGAGCTGTTTTTT CASSYSRANTGELFF
NA TRBJ2-2 NA TRBV7-2 TGTGCCAGCAGCGCTCAGGCGGGCACCGGGGAGCTGTTTTTT CASSAQAGTGELFF
NA TRBJ2-7 NA TRBV6-1 TGTGCCAGCAGTGAAGCTACATACGAGCAGTACTTC CASSEATYEQYF
TRBD2 TRBJ2-5 once TRBV7-2 TGTGCCAGCAGCCCAGCGGGGGGGCCGGGGGAGACCCAGTACTTC CASSPAGGPGETQYF
NA TRBJ1-3 NA TRBV6-1 TGTGCCAGCAGTGAACTGACAGGAAACTCTGGAAACACCATATATTTT CASSELTGNSGNTIYF
NA TRBJ2-2 NA TRBV5-5 TGTGCCAGCAGCCAAGCAAACCCCCCCGGGGAGCTGTTTTTT CASSQANPPGELFF
TRBD1 TRBJ1-1 few TRBV7-8 TGTGCCAGCAGCTTCCTAGGGACAGACACTGAAGCTTTCTTT CASSFLGTDTEAFF